Below, one T cell receptor (beta chain) is given with its context. In its sample, this clonotype was seen a few times. Its antigen has not been determined. No base qualities exist here, and no much larger clone lies one base off it. This sample was taken from a study of tumor-infiltrating lymphocytes in primary liver carcinoma (dated 2017 in TCRdb). A note on the overall study: Of the five patients (three men and two women, aged 30 to 69 years), four had hepatocellular carcinoma and one had combined HCC and intrahepatic cholangiocarcinoma. The tumors of the five patients were staged as T1-T3 N0M0, with maximum diameters ranging from roughly 4 to 10 cm. Each sample produced about 3.5 to 7.13 million productive TCRbeta reads, and read depth showed no significant difference between tissue types. TCRbeta repertoire sequencing, expression microarrays and whole-exome sequencing were combined in the study across five regions of each liver tumor, with adjacent normal tissue and blood also included. TCRbeta repertoire sequencing covered 35 specimens from 5 patients: around 25 tumor regions, 5 adjacent noncancerous liver tissues and 5 peripheral blood samples. To link TCRbeta repertoire diversity with the local molecular phenotype, the approximately 23 tumor region samples were profiled using Agilent mRNA microarrays. Repertoires from technical replicates were highly reproducible, with mean shared-clone rates roughly 0.86 and correlation coefficients above 0.98.

Without any cell sorting, total RNA and DNA were co-extracted from roughly 21-30 mg of bulk tissue using the AllPrep DNA/RNA mini kit. Between November 2015 and early 2016, about 5 patients in China with histopathologically diagnosed primary liver carcinoma had surgical resection. At the time of sampling, the patients had chronic HBV infection and had not received any treatment. Each tumor was sampled at five spatially separated regions: the tumor centre plus the superior, inferior, left-lateral and right-lateral poles. According to histology, viable tumor cells made up more than 75% of every tumor sample. Pieces of fresh tumor and adjacent tissue were cut in half, with one half kept in RNAlater at -80 degrees C and the other half sent for histology. V loses 7 bases of germline sequence and J loses 0 bases, and the interval between the two ends is 18 bases. The CDR3 goes from the cysteine to the phenylalanine over 17 residues. Only the CDR3 part of the read is kept: 51 bases, read in frame from the first base. The germline V gene yields SGHVS for CDR1 and FQNEAQ for CDR2.

Broader findings and caveats from the paper: The study included only four to six patients, and the authors note findings should be validated in a larger study. Repertoire overlap was found to be higher between tumor regions (mean roughly 35%) than between tumor-adjacent (approximately 17%) or tumor-blood (around 14%) pairs, consistent with antigen-driven expansion. Because the samples were bulk and unsorted, CD4+ and CD8+ T cell repertoires could not be compared. Only about 7-25% of top clones were found in all five regions of a tumor, suggesting spatial heterogeneity of tumor-infiltrating T cells. Compared with blood, tumors had a significantly larger share of the repertoire taken up by the top 250 clones (p = 0.039). Because sequencing covered only the TCR beta chain and unpaired alpha chains were not captured, true repertoire diversity is likely underestimated.

Using a constant-region primer and ProtoScript II reverse transcriptase, TCRbeta-specific cDNA was reverse-transcribed from about 0.45 ug total RNA. The TCRbeta libraries were prepared through three rounds of nested multiplex PCR following a slightly modified ARM-PCR procedure. The first two PCR rounds used multiplex TRBV1-TRBV30 forward primers with a Cbeta reverse primer, each for about 10 cycles. Sample barcodes and Illumina adapters were added in a final 25-cycle PCR with Deep VentR polymerase. Before sequencing, amplicons of 200-500 bp were purified from gel using a QIAquick gel extraction kit. The TCRbeta amplicons were sequenced with 250-bp paired-end reads on an Illumina HiSeq 2500. The authors processed their data as follows. Reads were quality-trimmed with Trimmomatic v0.33, and paired reads were merged with FLASH v1.2.11 to recover full CDR3 sequences. V, D and J germline segments were assigned to the rearranged TCRbeta sequences by MiGEC v1.2.1b. VDJtools v1.0.0 computed clonotype statistics and Shannon-Wiener diversity indices. To reduce sampling bias, subsequent analyses other than the diversity analysis used only the 250 most abundant clonotypes in each sample. TCRdb applied fastp at Q25 and MiXCR to the public reads, then kept only in-frame beta chains. CDR3 protein duplicates are merged, each entry listing the most common genes and DNA. These V and J calls derive from TCRdb rather than the authors' analysis. The sample includes 20,000 to 30,000 distinct CDR3 sequences, with approximately 71% observed a single time. The leading ten clones occupy around a third of the sample.

The rearranged chain carries TRBV7-8 and TRBJ2-2, and TRBD2 may be the D gene, going by 6 matching bases. The specimen sequenced was liver tumor tissue from sampling region 5. The cell subset or site label corresponds to: tumor region T5, tumor centre. The receptor was isolated from a woman aged 25 to 39 with primary liver carcinoma and hepatitis B virus infection. The DNA is as follows: TGTGCCAGCAACTCGCGGGGCCACATGCCGAACACCGGGGAGCTGTTTTTT. It codes for CASNSRGHMPNTGELFF. Reference TRBV7-8 and TRBJ2-2 proteins supply the regions before and after the CDR3; the full variable domain is: GAGVSQSPRYKVAKRGQDVALRCDPISGHVSLFWYQQALGQGPEFLTYFQNEAQLDKSGLPSDRFFAERPEGSVSTLKIQRTQQEDSAVYLCASNSRGHMPNTGELFFGEGSRLTVL.